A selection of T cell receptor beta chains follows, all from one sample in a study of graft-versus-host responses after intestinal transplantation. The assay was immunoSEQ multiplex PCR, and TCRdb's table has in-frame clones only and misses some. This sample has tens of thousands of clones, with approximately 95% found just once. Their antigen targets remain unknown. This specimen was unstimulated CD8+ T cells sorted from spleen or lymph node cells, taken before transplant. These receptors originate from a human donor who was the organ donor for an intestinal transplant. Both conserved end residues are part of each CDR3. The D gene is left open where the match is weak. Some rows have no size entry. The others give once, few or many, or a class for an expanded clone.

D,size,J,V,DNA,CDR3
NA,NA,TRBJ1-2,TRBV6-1,TGTGCCAGCAGCCCTTCCATGGACTATGGCTACACCTTC,CASSPSMDYGYTF
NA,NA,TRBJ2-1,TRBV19,TGTGCCAGTAGTACCCCGGATTACAGCTCCTACAATGAGCAGTTCTTC,CASSTPDYSSYNEQFF
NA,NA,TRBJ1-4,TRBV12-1,TGTGCCAGCAGCTTTGGGGCATGGAAACACCGACCTAAGGGAGAAAAACTGTTTTTT,CASSFGAWKHRPKGEKLFF
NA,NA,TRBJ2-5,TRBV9,TGTGCCAGCAGCCGATTCGGGGGTGAAGAGACCCAGTACTTC,CASSRFGGEETQYF
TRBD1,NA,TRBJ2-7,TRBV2,TGTGCCAGCAGTGGGGACAGGGGTTACGAGCAGTACTTC,CASSGDRGYEQYF
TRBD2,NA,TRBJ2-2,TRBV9,TGTGCCAGCAGCGTAGCTAGCGGGGGCCACACCGGGGAGCTGTTTTTT,CASSVASGGHTGELFF
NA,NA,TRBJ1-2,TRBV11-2,TGTGCCAGCAGCTTAGAGAGGGAGGCTGGCTACACCTTC,CASSLEREAGYTF
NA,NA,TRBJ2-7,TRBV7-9,TGTGCCAGCAGCTTAGGGCAGGGGTCCTCCTACGAGCAGTACTTC,CASSLGQGSSYEQYF
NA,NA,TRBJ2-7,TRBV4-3,TGCGCCAGCAGCCAAGGGGACGGGTACGAGCAGTACTTC,CASSQGDGYEQYF
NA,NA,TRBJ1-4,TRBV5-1,TGCGCCAGCAGCTCCACCGGGACACACAATGAAAAACTGTTTTTT,CASSSTGTHNEKLFF
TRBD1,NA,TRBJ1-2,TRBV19,TGTGCCAGTAGTATGAAGAGGGGGCATAGGAGCTATGGCTACACCTTC,CASSMKRGHRSYGYTF
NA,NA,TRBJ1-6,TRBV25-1,TGTGCCAGCAGCGCCTCCGGCTCCTATAATTCACCCCTCCACTTT,CASSASGSYNSPLHF
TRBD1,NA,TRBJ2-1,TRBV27,TGTGCCAGCAGTTTAACGCAACCGGGACAGGATTACAATGAGCAGTTCTTC,CASSLTQPGQDYNEQFF
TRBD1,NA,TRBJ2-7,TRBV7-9,TGTGCCGGGGGGACAGGGCCAGGAGACGAGCAGTACTTC,CAGGTGPGDEQYF
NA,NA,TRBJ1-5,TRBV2,TGTGCCAGCAGTGACCATGGACAGCCCCAGCATTTT,CASSDHGQPQHF
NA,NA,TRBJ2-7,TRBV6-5,TGTGCCAGCAGAGGACAAGAGACCTACGAGCAGTACTTC,CASRGQETYEQYF
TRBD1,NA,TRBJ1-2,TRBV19,TGTGCCAGTAGTCACGGGACAGGGGGTGGCTACACCTTC,CASSHGTGGGYTF
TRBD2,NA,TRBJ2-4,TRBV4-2,TGTGCCAGCAGCCAGCTAGCGGGGGGGCCTAGAGGGGCCAAAAACATTCAGTACTTC,CASSQLAGGPRGAKNIQYF
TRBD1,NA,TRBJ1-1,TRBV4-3,TGCGCCAGCAGCCAAGGTGTGTGGGGGACAGGGGACAACACTGAAGCTTTCTTT,CASSQGVWGTGDNTEAFF
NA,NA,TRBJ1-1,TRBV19,TGTGCCAGTAGTTCCGGGCTGAACACTGAAGCTTTCTTT,CASSSGLNTEAFF
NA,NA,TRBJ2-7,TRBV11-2,TGTGCCAGCAGCTACGGGGTCTACAGCCTACAACCCTACGAGCAGTACTTC,CASSYGVYSLQPYEQYF
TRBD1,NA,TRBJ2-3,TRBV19,TGTGCCAGTAGTATTCCCGACAGGGGCATCACAGATACGCAGTATTTT,CASSIPDRGITDTQYF
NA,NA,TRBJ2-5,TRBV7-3,TGTGCCAGCAGCCCCGGGACCCAAGAGACCCAGTACTTC,CASSPGTQETQYF
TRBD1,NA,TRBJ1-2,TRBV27,TGTGCCAGCAGTTTAAGGGGGCATGGCTACACCTTC,CASSLRGHGYTF
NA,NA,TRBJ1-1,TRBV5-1,TGCGCCAGCAGCTTAGCTGGGCCTAACACTGAAGCTTTCTTT,CASSLAGPNTEAFF
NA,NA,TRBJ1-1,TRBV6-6,TGTGCCAGCAGTTATCCCTCCAGGGAAGCTGAAGCTTTCTTT,CASSYPSREAEAFF
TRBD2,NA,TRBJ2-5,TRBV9,TGTGCCAGCAGCGTAGCGGGGGGTATCCAAGAGACCCAGTACTTC,CASSVAGGIQETQYF
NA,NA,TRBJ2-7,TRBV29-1,TGCAGCGTTGAAGAGGAGGGGTCTTCCTACGAGCAGTACTTC,CSVEEEGSSYEQYF
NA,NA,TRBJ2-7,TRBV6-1,TGTGCCAGCAGTGACACGAACTACGAGCAGTACTTC,CASSDTNYEQYF
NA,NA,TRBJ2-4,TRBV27,TGTGCCAGCAGTTCCGGGACAGCCAAAAACATTCAGTACTTC,CASSSGTAKNIQYF
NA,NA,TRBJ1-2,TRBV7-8,TGTGCCAGCACCCCGGAGGGGACCAACTATGGCTACACCTTC,CASTPEGTNYGYTF
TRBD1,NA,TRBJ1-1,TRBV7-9,TGTGCCAGCAGCTTAGTAGCTCCGGGACAGGGGGATCACACTGAAGCTTTCTTT,CASSLVAPGQGDHTEAFF
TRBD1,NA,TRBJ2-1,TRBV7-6,TGTGCCAGCAGCCCCTCCCCGACAGGGGAATATGAGCAGTTCTTC,CASSPSPTGEYEQFF
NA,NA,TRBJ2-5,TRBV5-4,TGTGCCAGCAGCCCGGTCGGGTGGGAGACCCAGTACTTC,CASSPVGWETQYF
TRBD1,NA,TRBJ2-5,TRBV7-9,TGTGCCAGCAGCGGGACAGGGAGGTTCCAAGAGACCCAGTACTTC,CASSGTGRFQETQYF
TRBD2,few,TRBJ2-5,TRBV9,TGTGCCAGCAGCTTCGGGGGGGGGCACGAAGAGACCCAGTACTTC,CASSFGGGHEETQYF
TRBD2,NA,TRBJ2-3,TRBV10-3,TGTGCCATCAGTTTTTTTAGCGGGGGGAACACAGATACGCAGTATTTT,CAISFFSGGNTDTQYF
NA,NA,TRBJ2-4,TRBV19,TGTGCCAGTAGTCCGGTACTGGGTCGGCTGGCCAAAAACATTCAGTACTTC,CASSPVLGRLAKNIQYF
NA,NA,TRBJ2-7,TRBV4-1,TGCGCCAGCAGCCCGGAGGTCACTTCTACCTACGAGCAGTACTTC,CASSPEVTSTYEQYF
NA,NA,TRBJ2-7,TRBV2,TGTGCCAGCAGTTACACAGGGTACGAGCAGTACTTC,CASSYTGYEQYF
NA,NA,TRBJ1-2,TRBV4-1,TGCGCCAGCAGCCAAGTTATGAAGAGGGGAGACCATGGCTACACCTTC,CASSQVMKRGDHGYTF
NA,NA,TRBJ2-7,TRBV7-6,TGTGCCAGCAGCGGTGGAGTAATCCACGAGCAGTACTTC,CASSGGVIHEQYF
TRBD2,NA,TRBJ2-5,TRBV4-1,TGCGCCAGCAGCCCGGGAGGGGGGGAGACCCAGTACTTC,CASSPGGGETQYF
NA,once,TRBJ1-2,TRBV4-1,TGCGCCAGCAGCCAGGCAGGGGTTAACTATGGCTACACCTTC,CASSQAGVNYGYTF
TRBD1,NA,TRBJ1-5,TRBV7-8,TGTGCCAGCAGCTCCTCCCCGACAGGGGTATATCAGCCCCAGCATTTT,CASSSSPTGVYQPQHF
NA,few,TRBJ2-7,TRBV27,TGTGCCAGCAGTTTAGGTGCCCCCTACGAGCAGTACTTC,CASSLGAPYEQYF
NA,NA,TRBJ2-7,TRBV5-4,TGTGCCAGCAGCTTGGGGGGCTACGAGCAGTACTTC,CASSLGGYEQYF
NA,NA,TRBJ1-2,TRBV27,TGTGCCAGCAGTTTATTAGGCAGCGACCACGACTATGGCTACACCTTC,CASSLLGSDHDYGYTF
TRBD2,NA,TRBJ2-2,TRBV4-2,TGTGCCAGCAGCACTAGCGGGGAGGGCACCGGGGAGCTGTTTTTT,CASSTSGEGTGELFF
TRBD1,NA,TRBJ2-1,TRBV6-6,TGTGCCAGCAGTCAATACAGGGGGCCACTGCAGTTCTTC,CASSQYRGPLQFF
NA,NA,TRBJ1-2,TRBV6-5,TGTGCCAGCAGTTCCCGGGCGGGCGGCTATGGCTACACCTTC,CASSSRAGGYGYTF
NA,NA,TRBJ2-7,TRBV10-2,TGCGCCAGCAGTGAAGGGCAGGGGAGGTTCCCCCAATACGAGCAGTACTTC,CASSEGQGRFPQYEQYF
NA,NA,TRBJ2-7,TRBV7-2,TGTGCCAGCAGCTTACCCCGGACCAGGGGCTACGAGCAGTACTTC,CASSLPRTRGYEQYF
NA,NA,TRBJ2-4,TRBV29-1,TGCAGCGTTGAGAGGGAGGGGGTAAAAAACATTCAGTACTTC,CSVEREGVKNIQYF
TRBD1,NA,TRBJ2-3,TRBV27,TGTGCCAGCAGACTGGACAGGGGCCATGGCACAGATACGCAGTATTTT,CASRLDRGHGTDTQYF
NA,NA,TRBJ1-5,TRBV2,TGTGCCAGCAGTGAAGCGGGGTATAGCAATCAGCCCCAGCATTTT,CASSEAGYSNQPQHF
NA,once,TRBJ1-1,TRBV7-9,TGTGCCAGCAGCGATGGAGGTGAGGGGGTAGGCACTGAAGCTTTCTTT,CASSDGGEGVGTEAFF
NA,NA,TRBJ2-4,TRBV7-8,TGTGCCAGCAGCTTAATGAGTCAACTAGCCAAAAACATTCAGTACTTC,CASSLMSQLAKNIQYF
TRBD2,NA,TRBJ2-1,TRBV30,TGTGCCTGGAGTGCGCTAGCGGGGGGGGCGAATGAGCAGTTCTTC,CAWSALAGGANEQFF
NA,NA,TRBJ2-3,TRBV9,TGTGCCAGCAGCGCATCCGGGGTGGGGACAGATACGCAGTATTTT,CASSASGVGTDTQYF